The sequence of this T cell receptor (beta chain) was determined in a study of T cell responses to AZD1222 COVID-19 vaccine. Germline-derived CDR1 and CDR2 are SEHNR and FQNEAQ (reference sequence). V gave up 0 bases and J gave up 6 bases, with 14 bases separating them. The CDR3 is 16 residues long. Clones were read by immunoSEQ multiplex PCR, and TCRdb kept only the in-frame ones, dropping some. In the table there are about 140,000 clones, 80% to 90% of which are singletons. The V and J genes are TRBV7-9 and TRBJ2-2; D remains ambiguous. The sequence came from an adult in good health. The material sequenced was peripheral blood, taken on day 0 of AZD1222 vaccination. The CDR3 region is CASSLAGPFGAGELFF. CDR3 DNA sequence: TGTGCCAGCAGCTTAGCAGGCCCGTTTGGTGCCGGGGAGCTGTTTTTT.